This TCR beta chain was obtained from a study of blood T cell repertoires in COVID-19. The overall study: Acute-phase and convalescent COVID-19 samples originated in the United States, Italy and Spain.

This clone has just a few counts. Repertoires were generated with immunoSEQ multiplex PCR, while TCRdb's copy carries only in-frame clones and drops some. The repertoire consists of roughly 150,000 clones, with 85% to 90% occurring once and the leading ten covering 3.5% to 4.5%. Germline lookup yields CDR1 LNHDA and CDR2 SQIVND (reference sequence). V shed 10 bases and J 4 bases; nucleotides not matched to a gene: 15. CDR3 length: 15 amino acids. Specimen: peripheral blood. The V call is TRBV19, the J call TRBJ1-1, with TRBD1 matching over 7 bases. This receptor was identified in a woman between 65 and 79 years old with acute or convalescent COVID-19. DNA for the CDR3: TGTGCCACCTTTTACGACCGACAGGGAGTCACTGAAGCTTTCTTT. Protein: CATFYDRQGVTEAFF.